This T cell receptor (beta chain) was recovered during a study of blood T cell repertoires in COVID-19. Looked up from germline, CDR1 is SNHLY and CDR2 is FYNNEI. This CDR3 is 16 amino acids long. V dropped 6 bases and J dropped 2; count of bases not matched to a gene: 11. This table comes from immunoSEQ multiplex PCR, and its TCRdb copy is limited to in-frame clones, with some not included. Counted here are roughly 120,000 clones, approximately 84% occurring once; the ten biggest clones make up 1.9%. The gene calls are TRBV2 and TRBJ2-7; 9 bases map to TRBD1. The sample taken for sequencing was peripheral blood. The receptor's source is a man in his sixties or seventies with acute or convalescent COVID-19. The CDR3 sequence: CASSQQTGTGPYEQYF. CDR3 bases: TGTGCCAGCAGCCAACAGACCGGGACAGGGCCCTACGAGCAGTACTTC.